This T cell receptor beta chain was captured in a study of cytomegalovirus exposure and HLA in healthy donors. Overall study findings and caveats: The study put some 160 TCR beta chains on its list as cytomegalovirus-associated. A few chains tied to CMV proved CMV antigen-specific in vitro.

A remark on this clone: Its antigen is unidentified.

Sequencing was performed with immunoSEQ multiplex PCR; in TCRdb, only in-frame clones are kept and a portion is missing. The sample has 110,000 or so clones; roughly nine tenths are singletons. V gave up 3 bases and J gave up 6 bases; unmatched junction bases: 3. The CDR3 is 14 amino acids. Germline CDR1 is SGDLS and CDR2 is YYNGEE. The chain carries TRBV9 and TRBJ1-2; 12 bases are a match to TRBD1. The material sequenced was PBMCs. The sequence was obtained from a young woman in good health and CMV-seropositive. The CDR3: CASSGRDRGHGYTF. The CDR3 coding sequence is TGTGCCAGCAGCGGCCGGGACAGGGGGCATGGCTACACCTTC.